The rows below give T cell receptor beta chains drawn from one sample of a study of neurological immune-mediated disorders. Each CDR3 protein is one row after TCRdb ran MiXCR on the 5' RACE reads. The sample lists some 71,000 distinct CDR3 sequences, roughly 10% occurring once. Sequences were obtained from PBMCs. The receptors were gathered from a man aged 30 to 39 in good health. Each CDR3 is given with its conserved first and last residue. A D gene is named only where the DNA matches it firmly. Clone size is stated in some rows and not others, as once, few, many or a class when expanded.

many | TRBJ1-2 | NA | TRBV6-1 | CASSEDLGYGYTF | TGTGCCAGCAGTGAGGACTTGGGGTATGGCTACACCTTC
many | TRBJ2-2 | TRBD2 | TRBV20-1 | CSARSEVGGDTGELFF | TGCAGTGCTAGAAGTGAAGTGGGGGGGGACACCGGGGAGCTGTTTTTT
NA | TRBJ2-3 | NA | TRBV27 | CVSSPIGSTDTQYF | TGTGTCAGCAGTCCCATCGGGAGCACAGATACGCAGTATTTT
many | TRBJ2-7 | NA | TRBV4-1 | CASSQEGPPGQSDTYEQYF | TGCGCCAGCAGCCAAGAGGGCCCGCCCGGACAGTCCGACACCTACGAGCAGTACTTC
many | TRBJ2-1 | NA | TRBV9 | CASSGTPTRGRYNEQFF | TGTGCCAGCAGCGGCACCCCAACCCGGGGAAGATACAATGAGCAGTTCTTC
many | TRBJ2-6 | NA | TRBV12-3/TRBV12-4 | CASSRRDDYSGANVLTF | TGTGCCAGCAGCAGGAGGGATGACTACTCTGGGGCCAACGTCCTGACTTTC
many | TRBJ2-5 | NA | TRBV28 | CASSGQTPSQETQYF | TGTGCCAGCAGTGGACAGACCCCAAGCCAAGAGACCCAGTACTTC
many | TRBJ1-2 | NA | TRBV27 | CASSLSAGEGYTF | TGTGCCAGCAGTTTATCGGCAGGCGAAGGCTACACCTTC
many | TRBJ2-3 | TRBD2 | TRBV6-1 | CASNTIAGVGDTQYF | TGTGCCAGCAATACAATAGCGGGAGTGGGAGATACGCAGTATTTT
NA | TRBJ2-7 | NA | TRBV5-1 | CASSLAGDSYEQYF | TGCGCCAGCAGCTTGGCGGGAGACTCCTACGAGCAGTACTTC
many | TRBJ1-6 | NA | TRBV29-1 | CSVVEGVNSPLHF | TGCAGCGTTGTGGAGGGGGTTAATTCACCCCTCCACTTT
many | TRBJ2-6 | NA | TRBV30 | CAWSVVSEGRGANVLTF | TGTGCCTGGAGTGTAGTATCGGAGGGGAGGGGGGCCAACGTCCTGACTTTC
many | TRBJ2-3 | NA | TRBV20-1 | CSAQRGGTDTQYF | TGCAGTGCTCAGAGGGGCGGTACAGATACGCAGTATTTT
many | TRBJ2-6 | TRBD1 | TRBV5-6 | CASSLPGQAPSGANVLTF | TGTGCCAGCAGCTTGCCGGGACAGGCTCCCTCTGGGGCCAACGTCCTGACTTTC
NA | TRBJ2-2 | NA | TRBV15 | CATSRDFPNTGELFF | TGTGCCACCAGCAGAGATTTTCCGAACACCGGGGAGCTGTTTTTT
few | TRBJ1-5 | NA | TRBV18 | CASSPASRGNQPQHF | TGTGCCAGCTCACCAGCCAGTCGAGGCAATCAGCCCCAGCATTTT